The present T cell receptor beta chain was sequenced within a study of control samples from healthy donors and cancer patients. The method was immunoSEQ multiplex PCR; TCRdb's version includes in-frame clones alone and lacks a portion of them. Of more than 85,000 clones in the sample, under 95% were seen once. CDR1 is SGHTA and CDR2 is FQGNSA in the germline V gene. Between the trimmed V and J ends, which lost 0 bases and 5 bases, there was a span of 16 bases. This CDR3 has 16 amino acids. Sequencing used blood. V gene TRBV7-2 combines with J gene TRBJ1-1; D is perhaps TRBD1 (5 bases). The TCR comes from a woman in her late teens or twenties in good health. CDR3 amino acids: CASSLAITGSRTEAFF. CDR3 bases: TGTGCCAGCAGCTTAGCTATCACAGGATCAAGGACTGAAGCTTTCTTT.